Sequencing of this TCR beta chain was carried out in a study of T-cell memory formation after mild COVID-19. TCRdb used MiXCR to reprocess the 5' RACE reads, holding one entry per CDR3 protein. Here the sample spans just over 150,000 distinct CDR3 sequences, roughly 28% being singletons. This clonotype was observed a few times. This CDR3 region has 10 residues. The junction had 6 bases not matched to a gene; V was cut back by 6 bases and J by 14 bases. This TCR was recovered from an adult woman who had mild COVID-19 (a few samples of this study predate the infection). Cell type and time point are not known. Specimen: PBMCs or a T cell subset sorted from them (not recorded which). The chain carries TRBV12-3 or TRBV12-4 and TRBJ1-1; 7 bases align to TRBD1. The CDR3 region has the DNA TGTGCCAGCAGCTTGGGACAGACGTTCTTT. It encodes CASSLGQTFF.